This T cell receptor beta chain originates from a study of PD-1 blockade in classical Hodgkin lymphoma. Regarding this clone: As yet, its antigen is unknown.

Specified time point: cycle 4 day 1 (C4D1), after 6 weeks of nivolumab. Relapse after autologous stem cell transplantation occurred in every patient, and brentuximab vedotin exposure varied. Researchers used magnetic negative selection to pull out pure CD4+ T cells from thawed PBMCs. This table comes from immunoSEQ multiplex PCR, and its TCRdb copy is limited to in-frame clones, with some not included. The sample lists about 22,000 clones; approximately 70% were seen once. V lost 1 base to trimming and J lost 4 bases; unmatched junction nucleotides: 6. From germline, CDR1 is KGHSH and CDR2 LQKENI. The CDR3 spans 16 residues. General study points: A reduction in baseline TCR diversity was reportedly seen in newly diagnosed patients relative to healthy donors.

This TCR came from a human donor with classical Hodgkin lymphoma. This chain uses TRBV18 with TRBJ2-1; TRBD2 agrees at 8 bases. This sample comprised CD4+ T cells from blood, obtained before the fourth cycle of nivolumab. DNA for the CDR3: TGTGCCAGCTCACCACAGGCTAGCGGGTCTTACAATGAGCAGTTCTTC. Its protein product is CASSPQASGSYNEQFF.